Below are 27 T cell receptor beta chains sequenced from a single sample in a study of blood T cell repertoires in COVID-19. TCRdb's copy holds only in-frame clones and misses some; the assay was immunoSEQ multiplex PCR. Of fewer than 350,000 clones in the sample, approximately 90% were seen once. The sequenced sample was PBMCs or T cells enriched from blood (not recorded which). The origin of the receptors is a woman aged 60-75 years in a cohort exposed to, infected with or recovered from COVID-19 (not recorded which).

This clone showed up just a few times. The chain uses TRBV7-2 and TRBJ2-5; D is possibly TRBD1 (7 bases). Trimming removed 3 bases at V and 5 bases at J, with 13 bases between. Germline V gene data show CDR1 as SGHTA and CDR2 as FQGNSA. The CDR3 spans 14 residues. CDR3 DNA: TGTGCCAGCAGCTTTTCTCCAGGGGGGGAGACCCAGTACTTC. It encodes CASSFSPGGETQYF.

V gene TRBV27 combines with J gene TRBJ1-1, with TRBD1 matching over 7 bases. V lost 6 bases, J lost 0 bases, and 1 base stayed unmatched. CDR1 and CDR2 from the germline V gene are MNHEY and SMNVEV (reference sequence). This CDR3 has 13 amino acids. The CDR3: CASRGQLNTEAFF. In nucleotides, the CDR3 is TGTGCCAGCAGGGGACAGTTGAACACTGAAGCTTTCTTT.

V is TRBV18 and J is TRBJ1-3; D perhaps matches TRBD1 (5 bases). Trimming took off 5 bases at V and 4 bases at J, with 9 bases between the two ends. This CDR3 is 13 amino acids long. Looked up from germline, CDR1 is KGHSH and CDR2 is LQKENI. The CDR3 here is CASSLTEGNTIYF. DNA of the CDR3: TGTGCCAGCTCATTGACAGAAGGAAACACCATATATTTT.

The chain recombines TRBV27 with TRBJ1-6, with a weak D call TRBD1 (6 bases). The CDR3 is 14 amino acids. Germline CDR1 is MNHEY and CDR2 is SMNVEV (reference sequence). The V end lost 6 bases, the J end lost 4 bases, and 10 bases lay between the germline ends. The CDR3: CASRPQGYNSPLHF. As DNA, the CDR3 is TGTGCCAGCAGGCCACAGGGTTATAATTCACCCCTCCACTTT.

This clone was seen once. The V gene is TRBV28, the J gene TRBJ2-7, with D possibly being TRBD2 (6 bases). Germline V CDR1 and CDR2: MDHEN, SYDVKM. The V end was cut by 6 bases, the J end by 3 bases, with 18 bases between. CDR3 length: 15 residues. CDR3 DNA: TGTGCCAGCAGGAATTCCCCGGGAGCACTCTACGAGCAGTACTTC. Its translation is CASRNSPGALYEQYF.

This chain joins TRBV28 and TRBJ1-6; D not certain. Germline-derived CDR1 and CDR2 are MDHEN and SYDVKM. CDR3 length: 15 residues. V lost 5 bases to trimming and J lost 8 bases, with 16 bases between them. Written as DNA, the CDR3 is TGTGCCAGCAGTCCCACTTGGGGAGCCTATTCACCCCTCCACTTT. It translates to CASSPTWGAYSPLHF.

This clone was seen a handful of times. The chain couples TRBV28 to TRBJ2-7, with 9 positions matching TRBD1. This CDR3 is built from 15 residues. Germline V gene data show CDR1 as MDHEN and CDR2 as SYDVKM. CDR3 in DNA: TGTGACTCCGCCCCGACAGGGACAGGGTGCTACGAGCAGTACTTC. Its protein product is CDSAPTGTGCYEQYF.

CDR3 nucleotides: TGTGCCAGCAGCTTGACAGGGGTAGAGACCCAGTACTTC. It is translated as CASSLTGVETQYF. The chain joins TRBV7-9 to TRBJ2-5; TRBD1 agrees at 8 bases. This CDR3 has 13 amino acids. Trimming at V came to 3 bases and at J to 4 bases, leaving 1 base not matched to a gene. The germline gives CDR1 SEHNR, CDR2 FQNEAQ (reference sequence).

This clone appeared a single time. The CDR3 loop is CASSSRGGSTGYTF. CDR3 DNA: TGTGCCAGCAGCTCCCGAGGGGGATCAACCGGCTACACCTTC. The chain links TRBV7-6 to TRBJ1-2; maybe TRBD1 (6 bases). Germline loops: CDR1 SGHVS, CDR2 FNYEAQ. V gave up 4 bases and J gave up 8 bases, with 17 bases separating them. The CDR3 spans 14 residues.

V is TRBV23-1 and J is TRBJ1-6, with 9 bases that match TRBD1. TRBV23-1 is an open reading frame, and its role is uncertain. The junction had 11 bases not matched to a gene; V was cut back by 10 bases and J by 7 bases. CDR3 length: 15 residues. The CDR3 nucleotides are TGCGCCATCGTGTTTACGGACAGGGGAAATTCACCCCTCCACTTT. It is translated as CAIVFTDRGNSPLHF.

This clone was observed a few times. The chain uses TRBV27 and TRBJ2-7; 7 nucleotides match TRBD1. V gave up 9 bases and J gave up 12 bases; unmatched junction bases: 17. Germline loops: CDR1 MNHEY, CDR2 SMNVEV (reference sequence). This CDR3 is 13 amino acids long. The CDR3 nucleotides are TGTGCCAGTGGTATACAGGGGCCCGGGGTTTGGTACTTC. Translated, it gives CASGIQGPGVWYF.

The chain is built from TRBV2 and TRBJ1-1; 8 bases fit TRBD1. The CDR3 runs 15 residues. Per the germline V gene, CDR1 is SNHLY and CDR2 is FYNNEI. After removal of 4 bases from V and 1 base from J, the junction contained 5 bases not matched to a gene. The DNA for the CDR3 is TGTGCCAGCAGTGGACAGGGGCTGGGGAACACTGAAGCTTTCTTT. Translating it yields CASSGQGLGNTEAFF.

The CDR3: CASSATGTSYNEQFF. DNA for the CDR3: TGTGCCAGCAGCGCCACAGGGACCTCCTACAATGAGCAGTTCTTC. The rearrangement links TRBV7-2 to TRBJ2-1; D is possibly TRBD1 (6 bases). The CDR3 is 15 residues long. Germline lookup yields CDR1 SGHTA and CDR2 FQGNSA. V lost 5 bases to trimming and J lost 0 bases, with 11 bases between them.

The chain is built from TRBV14 and TRBJ2-3, with 7 bases identical to TRBD2. This CDR3 is 14 amino acids long. The germline gives CDR1 SGHDN, CDR2 FVKESK. J lost 4 bases, V lost 5 bases, and 6 bases had no gene match. CDR3 sequence (DNA): TGTGCCAGCAGCAAACTAGCGTGGTCAGATACGCAGTATTTT. Translating gives CASSKLAWSDTQYF.

The chain links TRBV7-2 to TRBJ2-1; 10 bases line up with TRBD2. This CDR3 is 15 amino acids long. Germline-derived CDR1 and CDR2 are SGHTA and FQGNSA. The V segment lost 1 base and the J segment 15 bases; nucleotides outside the gene matches: 12. The CDR3 spells CASSLEPSGGPPPFF. The CDR3 region has the DNA TGTGCCAGCAGCTTAGAACCTAGCGGGGGCCCTCCGCCGTTCTTC.

The chain employs TRBV7-2 and TRBJ2-1, with 14 bases aligning to TRBD2. The CDR3 has 19 amino acids. The germline gives CDR1 SGHTA, CDR2 FQGNSA. Trimming removed 1 base from V and 3 bases from J; junction bases left unmatched: 8. The CDR3 reads CASSLGGLAGGRLYNEQFF. CDR3 nucleotide sequence: TGTGCCAGCAGCTTAGGCGGACTAGCGGGAGGTAGGCTCTACAATGAGCAGTTCTTC.

The chain links TRBV6-5 to TRBJ1-5; D uncertain. V was cut by 0 bases and J by 5 bases, with 11 bases left in between. Looked up from germline, CDR1 is MNHEY and CDR2 is SVGAGI. The CDR3 totals 15 residues. CDR3 protein: CASSYSKQRDQPQHF. The CDR3 bases are TGTGCCAGCAGTTACTCGAAACAGAGGGATCAGCCCCAGCATTTT.

This sequence joins TRBV5-1 and TRBJ2-3; 10 positions agree with TRBD2. CDR1 SGHRS and CDR2 YFSETQ come from the germline V gene. V shed 4 bases, J shed 3 bases, and the junction held 2 bases outside the gene matches. The CDR3 runs 14 residues. The CDR3 region has the DNA TGCGCCAGCAGCGAGGGACTAGCGACAGATACGCAGTATTTT. It specifies CASSEGLATDTQYF.

The chain employs TRBV15 and TRBJ1-2; D unresolved. Looked up from germline, CDR1 is LNHNV and CDR2 is YYDKDF (reference sequence). V lost 3 bases and J lost 2, with 10 bases in between. CDR3 size: 14 residues. CDR3 coding DNA: TGTGCCACCAGCAGTCACAGTCGAAACTATGGCTACACCTTC. This translates into CATSSHSRNYGYTF. Together with reference TRBV15 and TRBJ1-2, the CDR3 gives the full variable domain: DAMVIQNPRYQVTQFGKPVTLSCSQTLNHNVMYWYQQKSSQAPKLLFHYYDKDFNNEADTPDNFQSRRPNTSFCFLDIRSPGLGDTAMYLCATSSHSRNYGYTFGSGTRLTVV.

This chain links TRBV2 with TRBJ2-1; maybe TRBD2 (5 bases). The CDR3 is made up of 13 amino acids. Germline V gene sequence: CDR1 SNHLY, CDR2 FYNNEI. The V end was cut by 7 bases, the J end by 0 bases, with 7 bases between. In nucleotides, the CDR3 is TGTGCCAGCAAGAGCGGCTCCTACAATGAGCAGTTCTTC. Amino acid sequence: CASKSGSYNEQFF. Full variable domain (outside the CDR3, taken from reference TRBV2 and TRBJ2-1): EPEVTQTPSHQVTQMGQEVILRCVPISNHLYFYWYRQILGQKVEFLVSFYNNEISEKSEIFDDQFSVERPDGSNFTLKIRSTKLEDSAMYFCASKSGSYNEQFFGPGTRLTVL.

The V gene is TRBV5-1, the J gene TRBJ2-1; 12 nucleotides line up with TRBD2. This CDR3 has 18 residues. The V segment lost 4 bases and the J segment 9 bases; nucleotides outside the gene matches: 17. Looked up from germline, CDR1 is SGHRS and CDR2 is YFSETQ. CDR3 nucleotides: TGCGCCAGCAGCCCCCGGGAAGGGGCTAGCGGGAGGGCCGGTGAGCAGTTCTTC. This sequence encodes CASSPREGASGRAGEQFF.

About this clone: At one end the junction does not follow the germline gene, possibly because of a read error. This rearrangement joins TRBV19 to TRBJ2-3; 8 bases agree with TRBD2. CDR1 is LNHDA, CDR2 SQIVND, per germline (reference sequence). The CDR3 extends over 13 amino acids. CDR3 sequence reads: CASKGLGSDTQYF. In DNA form, the CDR3 reads TGTGCTAGTAAGGGACTAGGGTCAGATACGCAGTATTTT.

CDR3 sequence: CATSDLDRVHEQYF. The CDR3, as DNA: TGTGCCACCAGTGATTTGGACAGGGTCCACGAGCAGTACTTC. The chain is built from TRBV24-1 and TRBJ2-7, with 7 nucleotides matching TRBD1. The CDR3 runs to 14 residues. Germline CDR1 and CDR2: KGHDR and SFDVKD. The V and J ends lost 0 bases and 5 bases, in that order; junction bases with no gene match: 3.

V gene TRBV18 combines with J gene TRBJ1-4; 7 nucleotides match TRBD1. V was pared by 5 bases and J by 0 bases, with 6 bases of the junction left unmatched. CDR3 length equals 16 residues. Germline V gene data show CDR1 as KGHSH and CDR2 as LQKENI. CDR3: CASSKGQPATNEKLFF. The CDR3 region has the DNA TGTGCCAGCTCAAAGGGACAGCCCGCAACTAATGAAAAACTGTTTTTT.

The chain carries TRBV10-3 and TRBJ2-1, with D perhaps matching TRBD2 (5 bases). The CDR3 is 15 residues long. The V gene's germline CDR1 is ENHRY and CDR2 SYGVKD. Deletions cut 8 bases from V and 2 bases from J, with 16 bases between. This CDR3 reads CAIYEGGETYNEQFF. In nucleotides, the CDR3 is TGTGCCATCTATGAGGGTGGGGAAACCTACAATGAGCAGTTCTTC.

This clone was counted a few times. The chain uses TRBV6-5 and TRBJ1-2, with D uncertain. Germline assignment: CDR1 MNHEY and CDR2 SVGAGI. The V end was cut by 4 bases, the J end by 5 bases, with 8 bases between. The CDR3 runs 12 residues. The CDR3 loop is CASSSSYYGYTF. The CDR3 coding sequence is TGTGCCAGCAGTTCCTCATATTATGGCTACACCTTC.

CDR3 bases: TGTGCCAGACCGGGGGGACTAGACTCCTACAATGAGCAGTTCTTC. Encoded protein: CARPGGLDSYNEQFF. The chain uses TRBV2 and TRBJ2-1, with TRBD2 matching over 8 bases. Germline CDR1 reads SNHLY; CDR2 reads FYNNEI. V shed 9 bases and J 0 bases; nucleotides not matched to a gene: 7. There are 15 residues in the CDR3.